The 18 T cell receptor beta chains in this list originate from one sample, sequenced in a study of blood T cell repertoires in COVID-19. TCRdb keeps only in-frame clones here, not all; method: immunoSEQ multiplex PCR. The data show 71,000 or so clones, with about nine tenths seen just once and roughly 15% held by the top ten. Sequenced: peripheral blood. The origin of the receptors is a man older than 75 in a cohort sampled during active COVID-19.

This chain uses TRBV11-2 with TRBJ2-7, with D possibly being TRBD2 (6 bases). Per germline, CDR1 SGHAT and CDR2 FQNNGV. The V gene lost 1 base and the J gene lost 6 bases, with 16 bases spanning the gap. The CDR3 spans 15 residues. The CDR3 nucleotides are TGTGCCAGCAGCTTAGGGGGGGAAGGTCGTGCCGAGCAGTACTTC. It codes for CASSLGGEGRAEQYF.

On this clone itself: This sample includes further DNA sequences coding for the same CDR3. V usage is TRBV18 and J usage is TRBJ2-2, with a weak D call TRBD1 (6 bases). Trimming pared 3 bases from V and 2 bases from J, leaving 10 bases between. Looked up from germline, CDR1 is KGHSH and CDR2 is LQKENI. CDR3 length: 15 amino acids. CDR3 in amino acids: CASSPRQANTGELFF. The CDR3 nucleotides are TGTGCCAGCTCACCGAGACAGGCCAACACCGGGGAGCTGTTTTTT.

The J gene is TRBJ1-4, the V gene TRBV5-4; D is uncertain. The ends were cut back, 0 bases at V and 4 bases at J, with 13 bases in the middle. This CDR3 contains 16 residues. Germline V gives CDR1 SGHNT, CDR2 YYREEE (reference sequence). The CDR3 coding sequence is TGTGCCAGCAGCTTGGGTGACGGACTAGGTAATGAAAAACTGTTTTTT. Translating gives CASSLGDGLGNEKLFF.

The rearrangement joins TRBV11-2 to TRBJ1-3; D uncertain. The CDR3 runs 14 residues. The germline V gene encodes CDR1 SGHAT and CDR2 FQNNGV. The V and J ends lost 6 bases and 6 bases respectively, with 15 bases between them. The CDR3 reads CASSLYLAENTIYF. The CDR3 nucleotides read TGTGCCAGCAGTCTGTATTTGGCGGAAAACACCATATATTTT.

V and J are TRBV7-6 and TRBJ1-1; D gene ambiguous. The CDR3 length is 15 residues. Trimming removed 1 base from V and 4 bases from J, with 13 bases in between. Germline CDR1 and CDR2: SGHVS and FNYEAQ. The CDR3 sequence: CASSLETTSGTEAFF. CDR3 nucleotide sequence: TGTGCCAGCAGCTTAGAAACCACCTCGGGCACTGAAGCTTTCTTT.

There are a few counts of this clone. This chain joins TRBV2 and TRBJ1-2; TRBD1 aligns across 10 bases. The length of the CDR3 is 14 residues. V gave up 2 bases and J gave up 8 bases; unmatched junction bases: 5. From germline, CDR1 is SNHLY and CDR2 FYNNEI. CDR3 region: CASSELGTGVGYTF. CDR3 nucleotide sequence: TGTGCCAGCAGTGAATTAGGGACAGGGGTGGGCTACACCTTC.

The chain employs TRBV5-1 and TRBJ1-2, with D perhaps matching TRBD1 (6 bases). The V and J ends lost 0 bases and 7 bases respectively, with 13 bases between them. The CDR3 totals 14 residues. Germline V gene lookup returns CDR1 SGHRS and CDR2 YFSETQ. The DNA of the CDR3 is TGCGCCAGCAGCTTGGGCGGGCAGGGGTTTGGCTACACCTTC. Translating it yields CASSLGGQGFGYTF. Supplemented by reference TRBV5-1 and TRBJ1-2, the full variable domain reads KAGVTQTPRYLIKTRGQQVTLSCSPISGHRSVSWYQQTPGQGLQFLFEYFSETQRNKGNFPGRFSGRQFSNSRSEMNVSTLELGDSALYLCASSLGGQGFGYTFGSGTRLTVV.

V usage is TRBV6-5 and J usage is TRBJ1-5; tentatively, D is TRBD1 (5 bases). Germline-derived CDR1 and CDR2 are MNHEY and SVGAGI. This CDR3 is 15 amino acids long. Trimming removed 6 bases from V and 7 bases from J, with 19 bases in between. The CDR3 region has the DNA TGTGCCAGCAGGGAGTGGGGCATAGGAAGCCAGCCCCAGCATTTT. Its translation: CASREWGIGSQPQHF.

DNA of the CDR3: TGTGCCAGCAGCCGAGCAGGGGTAGGAACGGGCACAGATACGCAGTATTTT. This translates into CASSRAGVGTGTDTQYF. The chain couples TRBV11-3 to TRBJ2-3; TRBD1 might be the D (6 bases). Germline assignment: CDR1 SGHNT and CDR2 YENEEA. The ends were cut back, 5 bases at V and 1 base at J, with 19 bases in the middle. The length of the CDR3 is 17 residues.

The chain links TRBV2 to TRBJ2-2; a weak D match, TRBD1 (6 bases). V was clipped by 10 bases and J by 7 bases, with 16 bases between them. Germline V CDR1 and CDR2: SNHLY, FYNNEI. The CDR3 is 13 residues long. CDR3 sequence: CATGAARGGELFF. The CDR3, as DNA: TGTGCCACAGGGGCGGCCCGGGGCGGGGAGCTGTTTTTT. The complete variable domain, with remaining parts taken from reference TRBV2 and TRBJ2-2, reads EPEVTQTPSHQVTQMGQEVILRCVPISNHLYFYWYRQILGQKVEFLVSFYNNEISEKSEIFDDQFSVERPDGSNFTLKIRSTKLEDSAMYFCATGAARGGELFFGEGSRLTVL.

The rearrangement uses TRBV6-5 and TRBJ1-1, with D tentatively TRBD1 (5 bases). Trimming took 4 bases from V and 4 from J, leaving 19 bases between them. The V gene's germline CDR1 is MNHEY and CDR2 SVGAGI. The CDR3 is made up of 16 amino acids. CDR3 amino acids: CASSLTGSPWGTEAFF. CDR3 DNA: TGTGCCAGCAGTTTAACAGGATCTCCTTGGGGCACTGAAGCTTTCTTT.

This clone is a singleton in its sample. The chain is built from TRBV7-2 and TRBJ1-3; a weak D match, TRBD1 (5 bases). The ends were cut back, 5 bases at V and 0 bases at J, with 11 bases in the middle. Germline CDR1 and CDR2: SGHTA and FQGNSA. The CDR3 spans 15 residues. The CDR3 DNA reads TGTGCCAGCAGCCAAACAGGAAGCTCTGGAAACACCATATATTTT. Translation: CASSQTGSSGNTIYF.

The CDR3 sequence is CATSDGARVSEQYV. The CDR3 DNA reads as TGTGCCACCAGTGATGGAGCCAGGGTCTCCGAGCAGTACGTC. V gene TRBV24-1 combines with J gene TRBJ2-7; weak D call: TRBD1 (5 bases). Germline loops: CDR1 KGHDR, CDR2 SFDVKD. The CDR3 contains 14 residues. With 3 bases removed from V and 6 bases from J, the gap between germline ends came to 14 bases.

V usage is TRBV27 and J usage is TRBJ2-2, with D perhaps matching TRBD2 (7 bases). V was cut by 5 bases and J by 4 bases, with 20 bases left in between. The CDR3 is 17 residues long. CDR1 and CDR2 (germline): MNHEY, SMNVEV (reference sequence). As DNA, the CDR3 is TGTGCCAGCAGTCGCCGAACCCCGGGGGGCGGCACCGGGGAGCTGTTTTTT. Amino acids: CASSRRTPGGGTGELFF.

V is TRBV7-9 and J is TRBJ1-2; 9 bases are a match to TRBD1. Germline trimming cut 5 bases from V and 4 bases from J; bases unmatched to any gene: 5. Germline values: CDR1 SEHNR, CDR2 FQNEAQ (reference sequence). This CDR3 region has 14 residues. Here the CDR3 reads CASSRQGVGYGYTF. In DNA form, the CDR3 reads TGTGCCAGCAGCCGACAGGGGGTGGGCTATGGCTACACCTTC. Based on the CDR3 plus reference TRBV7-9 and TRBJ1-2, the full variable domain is DTGVSQNPRHKITKRGQNVTFRCDPISEHNRLYWYRQTLGQGPEFLTYFQNEAQLEKSRLLSDRFSAERPKGSFSTLEIQRTEQGDSAMYLCASSRQGVGYGYTFGSGTRLTVV.

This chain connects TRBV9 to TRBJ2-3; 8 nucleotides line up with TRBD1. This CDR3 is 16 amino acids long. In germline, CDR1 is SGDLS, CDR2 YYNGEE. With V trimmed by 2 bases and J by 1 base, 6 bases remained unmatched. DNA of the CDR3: TGTGCCAGCAGCGTCACCTCGGACAGGGGCACAGATACGCAGTATTTT. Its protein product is CASSVTSDRGTDTQYF.

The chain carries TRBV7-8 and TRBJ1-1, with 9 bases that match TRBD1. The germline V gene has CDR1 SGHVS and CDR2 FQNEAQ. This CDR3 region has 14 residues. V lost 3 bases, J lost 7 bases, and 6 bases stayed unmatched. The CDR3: CASSFRTGEGEAFF. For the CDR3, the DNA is TGTGCCAGCAGCTTTCGGACAGGGGAGGGTGAAGCTTTCTTT.

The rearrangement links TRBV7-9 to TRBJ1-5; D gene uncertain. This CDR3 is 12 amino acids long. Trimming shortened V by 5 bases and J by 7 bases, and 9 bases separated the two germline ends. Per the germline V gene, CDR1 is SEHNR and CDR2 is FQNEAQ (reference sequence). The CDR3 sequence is CASSAQQQPQHF. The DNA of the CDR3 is TGTGCCAGCAGCGCCCAACAACAGCCCCAGCATTTT.